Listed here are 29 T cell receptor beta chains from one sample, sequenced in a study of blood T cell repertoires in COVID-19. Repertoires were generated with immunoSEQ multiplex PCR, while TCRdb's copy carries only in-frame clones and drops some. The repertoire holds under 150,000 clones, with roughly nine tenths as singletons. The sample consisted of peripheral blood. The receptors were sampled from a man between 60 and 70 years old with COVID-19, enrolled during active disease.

CDR3 in DNA: TGCGCCAGCAGCTTTCGGGACACTCGCACAGATACGCAGTATTTT. Amino acids: CASSFRDTRTDTQYF. The chain is built from TRBV5-1 and TRBJ2-3; TRBD1 might be the D (6 bases). Looked up from germline, CDR1 is SGHRS and CDR2 is YFSETQ. Trimming shortened V by 2 bases and J by 1 base, and 11 bases separated the two germline ends. The CDR3 consists of 15 residues.

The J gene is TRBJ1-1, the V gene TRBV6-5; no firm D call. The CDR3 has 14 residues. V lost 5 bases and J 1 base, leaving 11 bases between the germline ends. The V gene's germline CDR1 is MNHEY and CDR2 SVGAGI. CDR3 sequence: CASSPFEGNTEAFF. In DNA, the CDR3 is TGTGCCAGCAGTCCCTTTGAGGGGAACACTGAAGCTTTCTTT.

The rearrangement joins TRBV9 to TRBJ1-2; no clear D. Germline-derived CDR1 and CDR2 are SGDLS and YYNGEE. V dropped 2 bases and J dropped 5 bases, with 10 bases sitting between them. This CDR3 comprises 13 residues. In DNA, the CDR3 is TGTGCCAGCAGCGTTCAGGAGGGTTATGGCTACACCTTC. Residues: CASSVQEGYGYTF.

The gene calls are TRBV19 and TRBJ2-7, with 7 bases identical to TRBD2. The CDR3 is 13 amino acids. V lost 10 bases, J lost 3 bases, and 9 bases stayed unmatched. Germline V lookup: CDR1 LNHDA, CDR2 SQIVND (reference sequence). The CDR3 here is CATSSGTGYEQYF. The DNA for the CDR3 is TGTGCCACCAGCAGCGGGACGGGCTACGAGCAGTACTTC.

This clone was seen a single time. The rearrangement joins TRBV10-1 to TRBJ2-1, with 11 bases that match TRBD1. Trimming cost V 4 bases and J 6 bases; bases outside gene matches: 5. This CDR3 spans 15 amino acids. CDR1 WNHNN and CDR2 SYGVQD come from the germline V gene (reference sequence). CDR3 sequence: CASSAGTGGINEQFF. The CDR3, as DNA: TGCGCCAGCAGTGCCGGGACAGGGGGGATCAATGAGCAGTTCTTC.

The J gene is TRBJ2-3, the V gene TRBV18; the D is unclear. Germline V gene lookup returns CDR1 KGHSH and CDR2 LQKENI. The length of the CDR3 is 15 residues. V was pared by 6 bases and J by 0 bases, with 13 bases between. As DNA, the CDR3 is TGTGCCAGCTCGGTGGGCAGACCGAGCACAGATACGCAGTATTTT. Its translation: CASSVGRPSTDTQYF.

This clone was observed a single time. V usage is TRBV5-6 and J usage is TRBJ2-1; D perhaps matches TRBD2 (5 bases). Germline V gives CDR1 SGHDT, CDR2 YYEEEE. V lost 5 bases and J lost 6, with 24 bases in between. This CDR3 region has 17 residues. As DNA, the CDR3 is TGTGCCAGCAGTCGAGGGAACCGGGTTCCTCACGTCAATGAGCAGTTCTTC. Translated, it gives CASSRGNRVPHVNEQFF. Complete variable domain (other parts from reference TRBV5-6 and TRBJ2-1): DAGVTQSPTHLIKTRGQQVTLRCSPKSGHDTVSWYQQALGQGPQFIFQYYEEEERQRGNFPDRFSGHQFPNYSSELNVNALLLGDSALYLCASSRGNRVPHVNEQFFGPGTRLTVL.

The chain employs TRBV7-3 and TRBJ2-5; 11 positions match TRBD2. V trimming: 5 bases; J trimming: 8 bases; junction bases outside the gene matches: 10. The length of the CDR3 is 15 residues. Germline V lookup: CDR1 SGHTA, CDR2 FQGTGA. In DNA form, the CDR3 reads TGTGCCAGCAGCGCGACTAGCGGGGTCTGGGGCACCCAGTACTTC. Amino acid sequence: CASSATSGVWGTQYF. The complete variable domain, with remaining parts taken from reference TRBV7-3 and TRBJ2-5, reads GAGVSQTPSNKVTEKGKYVELRCDPISGHTALYWYRQSLGQGPEFLIYFQGTGAADDSGLPNDRFFAVRPEGSVSTLKIQRTERGDSAVYLCASSATSGVWGTQYFGPGTRLLVL.

The CDR3, as DNA: TGTGCCAGCAGCCAAGATTACGGAAGATTAGGGGGAAAGGTTGGCTACACCTTC. Amino acid sequence: CASSQDYGRLGGKVGYTF. The V call is TRBV14, the J call TRBJ1-2; D might be TRBD1 (6 bases). The CDR3 runs to 18 residues. Trimming took off 0 bases at V and 7 bases at J, with 24 bases between the two ends. Germline-derived CDR1 and CDR2 are SGHDN and FVKESK.

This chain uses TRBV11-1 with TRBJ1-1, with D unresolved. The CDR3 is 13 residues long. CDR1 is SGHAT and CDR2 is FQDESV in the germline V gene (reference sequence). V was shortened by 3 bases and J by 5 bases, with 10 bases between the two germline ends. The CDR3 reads CASSFGRETEAFF. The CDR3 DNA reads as TGTGCCAGCAGCTTTGGGCGGGAAACTGAAGCTTTCTTT.

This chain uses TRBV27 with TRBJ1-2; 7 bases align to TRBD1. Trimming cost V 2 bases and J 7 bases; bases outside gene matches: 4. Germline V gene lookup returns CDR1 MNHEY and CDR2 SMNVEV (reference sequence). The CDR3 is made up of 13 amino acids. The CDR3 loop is CASSLRGRAGYTF. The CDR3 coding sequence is TGTGCCAGCAGTTTAAGGGGGCGGGCTGGCTACACCTTC.

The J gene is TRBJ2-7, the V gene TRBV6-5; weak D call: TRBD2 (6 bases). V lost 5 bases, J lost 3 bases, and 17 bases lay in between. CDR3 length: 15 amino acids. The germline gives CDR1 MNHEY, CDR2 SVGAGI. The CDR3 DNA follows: TGTGCCAGCAGTCAAAATGTTGGAGGGAGCTACGAGCAGTACTTC. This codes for CASSQNVGGSYEQYF.

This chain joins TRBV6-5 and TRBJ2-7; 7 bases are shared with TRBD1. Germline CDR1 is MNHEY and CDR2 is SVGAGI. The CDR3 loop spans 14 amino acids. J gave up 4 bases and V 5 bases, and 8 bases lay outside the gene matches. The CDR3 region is CASSPRTGQYEQYF. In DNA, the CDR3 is TGTGCCAGCAGTCCTAGGACAGGCCAATACGAGCAGTACTTC.

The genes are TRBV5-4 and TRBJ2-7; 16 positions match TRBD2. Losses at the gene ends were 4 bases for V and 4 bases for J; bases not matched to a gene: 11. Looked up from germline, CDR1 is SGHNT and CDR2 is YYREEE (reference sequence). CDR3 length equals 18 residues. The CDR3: CASSPGTSGRAMLYEQYF. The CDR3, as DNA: TGTGCCAGCAGCCCCGGGACTAGCGGGAGGGCGATGTTGTACGAGCAGTACTTC.

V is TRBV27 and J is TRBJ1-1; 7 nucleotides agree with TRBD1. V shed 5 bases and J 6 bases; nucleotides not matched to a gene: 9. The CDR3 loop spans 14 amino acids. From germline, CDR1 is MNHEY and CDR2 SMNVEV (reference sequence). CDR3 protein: CASSPRPTGSEAFF. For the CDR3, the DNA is TGTGCCAGCAGTCCCCGACCGACAGGGTCTGAAGCTTTCTTT.

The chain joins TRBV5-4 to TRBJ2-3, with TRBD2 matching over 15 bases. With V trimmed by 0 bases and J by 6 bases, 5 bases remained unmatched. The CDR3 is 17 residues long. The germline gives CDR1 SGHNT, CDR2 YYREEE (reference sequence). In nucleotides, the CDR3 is TGTGCCAGCAGCTTGGGGGGGACTAGCGGGAGGTTGGATACGCAGTATTTT. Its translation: CASSLGGTSGRLDTQYF.

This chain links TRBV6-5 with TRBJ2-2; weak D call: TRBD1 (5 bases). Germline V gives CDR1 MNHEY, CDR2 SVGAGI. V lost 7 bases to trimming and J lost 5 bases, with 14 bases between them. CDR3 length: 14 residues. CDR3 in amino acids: CASMDNTETGELFF. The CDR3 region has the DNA TGTGCCAGCATGGACAACACGGAAACCGGGGAGCTGTTTTTT.

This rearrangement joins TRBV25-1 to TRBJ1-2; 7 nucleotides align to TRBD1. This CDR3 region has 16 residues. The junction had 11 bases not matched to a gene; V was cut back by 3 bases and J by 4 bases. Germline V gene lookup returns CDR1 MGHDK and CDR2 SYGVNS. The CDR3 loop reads CASSDSATGTPYGYTF. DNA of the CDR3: TGTGCCAGCAGTGATTCGGCGACAGGGACTCCCTATGGCTACACCTTC.

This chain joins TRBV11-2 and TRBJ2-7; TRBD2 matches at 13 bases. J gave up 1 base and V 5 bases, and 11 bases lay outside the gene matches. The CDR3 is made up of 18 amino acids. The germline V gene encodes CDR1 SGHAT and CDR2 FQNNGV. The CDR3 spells CASSAPGTSGTRSYEQYF. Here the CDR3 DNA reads TGTGCCAGCAGCGCCCCCGGGACTAGCGGGACCAGGTCCTACGAGCAGTACTTC.

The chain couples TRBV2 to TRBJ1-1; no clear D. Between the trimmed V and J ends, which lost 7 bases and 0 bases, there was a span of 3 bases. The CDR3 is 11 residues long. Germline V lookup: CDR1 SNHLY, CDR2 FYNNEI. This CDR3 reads CASNMNTEAFF. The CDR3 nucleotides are TGTGCCAGCAACATGAACACTGAAGCTTTCTTT.

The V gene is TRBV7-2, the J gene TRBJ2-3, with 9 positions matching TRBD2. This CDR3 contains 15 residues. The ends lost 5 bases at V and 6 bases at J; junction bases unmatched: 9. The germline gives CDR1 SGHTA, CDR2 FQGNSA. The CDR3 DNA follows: TGTGCCAGCAGCCCGGGACTAGCTGATTCGGATACGCAGTATTTT. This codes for CASSPGLADSDTQYF.

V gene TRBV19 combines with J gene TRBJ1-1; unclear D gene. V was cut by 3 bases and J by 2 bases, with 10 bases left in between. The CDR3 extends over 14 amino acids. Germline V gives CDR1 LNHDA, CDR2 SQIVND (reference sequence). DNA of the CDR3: TGTGCCAGTAGTATTCTAGCACGAAACACTGAAGCTTTCTTT. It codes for CASSILARNTEAFF.

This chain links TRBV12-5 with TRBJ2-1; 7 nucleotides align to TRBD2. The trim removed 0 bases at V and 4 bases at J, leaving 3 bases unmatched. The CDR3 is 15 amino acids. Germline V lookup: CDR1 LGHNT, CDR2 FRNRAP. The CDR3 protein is CASGLVLAKYNEQFF. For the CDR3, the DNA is TGTGCTAGTGGTTTGGTACTAGCGAAGTACAATGAGCAGTTCTTC.

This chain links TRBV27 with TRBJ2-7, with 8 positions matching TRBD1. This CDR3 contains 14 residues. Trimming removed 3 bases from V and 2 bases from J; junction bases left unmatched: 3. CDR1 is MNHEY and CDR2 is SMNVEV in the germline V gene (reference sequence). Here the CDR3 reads CASSFRTGTYEQYF. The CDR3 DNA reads TGTGCCAGCAGTTTCCGGACAGGGACCTACGAGCAGTACTTC.

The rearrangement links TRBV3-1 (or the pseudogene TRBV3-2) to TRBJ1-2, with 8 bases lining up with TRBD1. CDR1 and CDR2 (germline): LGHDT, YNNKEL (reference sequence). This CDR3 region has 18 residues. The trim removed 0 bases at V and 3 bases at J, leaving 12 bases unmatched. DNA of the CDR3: TGTGCCAGCAGCCAAGATCACCGGGACAGGCATACTCACTATGGCTACACCTTC. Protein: CASSQDHRDRHTHYGYTF.

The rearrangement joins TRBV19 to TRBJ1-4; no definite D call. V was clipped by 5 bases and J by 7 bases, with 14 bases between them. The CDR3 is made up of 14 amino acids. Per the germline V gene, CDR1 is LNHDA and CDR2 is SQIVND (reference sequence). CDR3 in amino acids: CASSYSTESEKLFF. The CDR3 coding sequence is TGTGCCAGTAGTTATTCCACCGAGAGTGAAAAACTGTTTTTT.

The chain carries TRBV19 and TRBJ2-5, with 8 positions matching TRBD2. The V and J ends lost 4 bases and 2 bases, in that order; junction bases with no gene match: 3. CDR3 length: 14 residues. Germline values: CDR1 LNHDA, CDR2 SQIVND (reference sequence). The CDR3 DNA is TGTGCCAGTAGTAAAGTAGCGGGACAAGAGACCCAGTACTTC. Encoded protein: CASSKVAGQETQYF.

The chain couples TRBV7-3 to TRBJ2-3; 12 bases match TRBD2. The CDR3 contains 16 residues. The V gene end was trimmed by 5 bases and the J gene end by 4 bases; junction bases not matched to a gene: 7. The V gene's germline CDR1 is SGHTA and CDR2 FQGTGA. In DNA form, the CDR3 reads TGTGCCAGCAGCAACAGACTAGCGGGGGCGGCAGATACGCAGTATTTT. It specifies CASSNRLAGAADTQYF.

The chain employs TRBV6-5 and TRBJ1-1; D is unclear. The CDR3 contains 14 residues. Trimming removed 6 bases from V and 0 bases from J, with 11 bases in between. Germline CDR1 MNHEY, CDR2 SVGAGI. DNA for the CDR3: TGTGCCAGCAGGACACAACAGATGAACACTGAAGCTTTCTTT. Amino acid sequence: CASRTQQMNTEAFF.